Listed here are 15 T cell receptor beta chains from one sample, sequenced in a study of graft-versus-host responses after intestinal transplantation. TCRdb's copy holds only in-frame clones and misses some; the assay was immunoSEQ multiplex PCR. Here the sample spans around 89,000 clones, just under 95% being singletons. These receptors have no known antigen. The source was unstimulated CD8+ T cells sorted from spleen or lymph node cells, collected before transplant. The receptor source for this set is a human donor who was the organ donor for an intestinal transplant.

V and J are TRBV27 and TRBJ2-2, with D maybe TRBD2 (6 bases). Trimming cost V 6 bases and J 3 bases, with 11 bases left between them. Germline assignment: CDR1 MNHEY and CDR2 SMNVEV (reference sequence). CDR3 size: 14 residues. The CDR3 loop is CASRTRGYTGELFF. CDR3 nucleotides: TGTGCCAGCAGGACGCGGGGTTACACCGGGGAGCTGTTTTTT.

The V call is TRBV11-2, the J call TRBJ2-7; D is perhaps TRBD1 (6 bases). The CDR3 is 16 amino acids. Germline CDR1 reads SGHAT; CDR2 reads FQNNGV. The V end was cut by 0 bases, the J end by 0 bases, with 12 bases between. This CDR3 is CASSLEGADSSYEQYF. DNA for the CDR3: TGTGCCAGCAGCTTAGAGGGGGCAGATTCCTCCTACGAGCAGTACTTC.

This chain links TRBV11-2 with TRBJ2-1, with TRBD2 matching 12 bases. Trimming cost V 1 base and J 8 bases; bases outside gene matches: 12. CDR1 SGHAT and CDR2 FQNNGV come from the germline V gene. The CDR3 runs 18 residues. For the CDR3, the DNA is TGTGCCAGCAGCTTAGGCCTAGCGGGGGGGCCCGGGGTAGATGAGCAGTTCTTC. Translation gives CASSLGLAGGPGVDEQFF.

This sequence joins TRBV18 and TRBJ2-1, with 10 bases identical to TRBD2. The CDR3 covers 17 residues. Germline CDR1 KGHSH, CDR2 LQKENI. The V and J ends lost 2 bases and 4 bases, in that order; junction bases with no gene match: 8. The CDR3 sequence is CASSPGTSASFYNEQFF. As DNA, the CDR3 is TGTGCCAGCTCACCAGGGACTAGCGCAAGTTTTTACAATGAGCAGTTCTTC.

This chain connects TRBV7-8 to TRBJ2-4, with 11 bases matching TRBD1. CDR1 and CDR2 from the germline V gene are SGHVS and FQNEAQ. This CDR3 is 18 amino acids long. With 2 bases clipped from V and 2 bases from J, the junction kept 8 bases outside the gene matches. The CDR3 DNA sequence: TGTGCCAGCAGCTTAATCACCGGGACAGGGGGAACCAAAAACATTCAGTACTTC. Residues: CASSLITGTGGTKNIQYF.

This clone appeared once. V usage is TRBV5-6 and J usage is TRBJ2-7; D is perhaps TRBD2 (6 bases). The CDR3 consists of 16 residues. The germline gives CDR1 SGHDT, CDR2 YYEEEE. V gave up 2 bases and J gave up 3 bases, with 18 bases separating them. The CDR3 coding sequence is TGTGCCAGCAGCTTTGAGTCAGGGAAGGACTACTACGAGCAGTACTTC. It encodes CASSFESGKDYYEQYF. Full variable domain (outside the CDR3, taken from reference TRBV5-6 and TRBJ2-7): DAGVTQSPTHLIKTRGQQVTLRCSPKSGHDTVSWYQQALGQGPQFIFQYYEEEERQRGNFPDRFSGHQFPNYSSELNVNALLLGDSALYLCASSFESGKDYYEQYFGPGTRLTVT.

The chain employs TRBV4-1 and TRBJ1-1; 9 bases align to TRBD1. This CDR3 has 17 residues. From germline, CDR1 is MGHRA and CDR2 YSYEKL. J was trimmed by 5 bases and V by 4 bases; bases with no gene match: 14. CDR3: CASSPVPGQGSMTEAFF. For the CDR3, the DNA is TGCGCCAGCAGCCCCGTCCCGGGACAGGGAAGCATGACTGAAGCTTTCTTT.

V and J are TRBV9 and TRBJ1-1; 8 bases map to TRBD1. The germline gives CDR1 SGDLS, CDR2 YYNGEE. V was clipped by 3 bases and J by 3 bases; unmatched bases: 7. The CDR3 covers 15 residues. In DNA, the CDR3 is TGTGCCAGCAGCGACGGGACAGGCTCAGACACTGAAGCTTTCTTT. It is translated as CASSDGTGSDTEAFF. The full variable domain, its missing parts supplied by reference TRBV9 and TRBJ1-1, is DSGVTQTPKHLITATGQRVTLRCSPRSGDLSVYWYQQSLDQGLQFLIQYYNGEERAKGNILERFSAQQFPDLHSELNLSSLELGDSALYFCASSDGTGSDTEAFFGQGTRLTVV.

The chain joins TRBV7-7 to TRBJ2-3, with 16 bases lining up with TRBD2. CDR1 is SSHAT and CDR2 is FNYEAQ in the germline V gene (reference sequence). The length of the CDR3 is 17 residues. J lost 2 bases, V lost 4 bases, and 3 bases had no gene match. The CDR3: CASSSGTSGGDTDTQYF. Here the CDR3 DNA reads TGTGCCAGCAGCTCGGGGACTAGCGGGGGGGACACAGATACGCAGTATTTT.

This chain joins TRBV28 and TRBJ2-5, with 11 bases matching TRBD2. Germline CDR1 and CDR2: MDHEN and SYDVKM. With 8 bases clipped from V and 2 bases from J, the junction kept 4 bases outside the gene matches. The CDR3 consists of 14 residues. The chain's CDR3 is CASLTSGVQETQYF. For the CDR3, the DNA is TGTGCCAGCCTGACTAGCGGGGTTCAAGAGACCCAGTACTTC.

Only a few counts were recorded for this clone. The V and J genes are TRBV12-5 and TRBJ2-7; D may be TRBD1 (6 bases). Germline lookup yields CDR1 LGHNT and CDR2 FRNRAP. V was cut by 0 bases and J by 2 bases, with 11 bases left in between. The CDR3 totals 15 residues. The DNA of the CDR3 is TGTGCTAGTGGTTTGGTATCGTGGGGGCCCTACGAGCAGTACTTC. This codes for CASGLVSWGPYEQYF.

The chain uses TRBV4-2 and TRBJ1-1; D is possibly TRBD1 (6 bases). Between the trimmed V and J ends, which lost 0 bases and 2 bases, there was a span of 10 bases. Looked up from germline, CDR1 is LGHNA and CDR2 is YNFKEQ. The CDR3 runs 15 residues. In DNA form, the CDR3 reads TGTGCCAGCAGCCAAGAGTGGACAGCTAACACTGAAGCTTTCTTT. This translates into CASSQEWTANTEAFF.

The chain joins TRBV4-2 to TRBJ2-1; perhaps TRBD1 as D (7 bases). This CDR3 region has 17 residues. V was pared by 7 bases and J by 3 bases, with 22 bases between. CDR1 LGHNA and CDR2 YNFKEQ come from the germline V gene. CDR3 amino acids: CASNPPQEGAYYNEQFF. The CDR3 DNA is TGTGCCAGCAACCCGCCCCAGGAGGGGGCCTACTACAATGAGCAGTTCTTC.

This clone appeared once. The rearrangement links TRBV2 to TRBJ1-4, with 10 bases fitting TRBD1. From germline, CDR1 is SNHLY and CDR2 FYNNEI. Losses at the gene ends were 8 bases for V and 5 bases for J; bases not matched to a gene: 17. The CDR3 has 18 residues. The CDR3 bases are TGTGCCAGCGAATTTTTCCCTCGGGGGGGACAGGGGAATGAAAAACTGTTTTTT. Its translation: CASEFFPRGGQGNEKLFF.

CDR3 sequence (DNA): TGTGCCAGCAGCTGGACAGGGGGCTACGAGCAGTACTTC. This translates into CASSWTGGYEQYF. The rearrangement joins TRBV7-2 to TRBJ2-7; 10 nucleotides match TRBD1. The junction had 0 bases not matched to a gene; V was cut back by 4 bases and J by 3 bases. The CDR3 consists of 13 residues. Germline assignment: CDR1 SGHTA and CDR2 FQGNSA.